This T cell receptor (beta chain) was retrieved from a study of technical replicates of blood from a handful of donors (dated 2017 in TCRdb). In the case of this clone: Its specific antigen is unknown. Base qualities are not at hand, and no much larger clone is one base apart.

The cysteine opens and the phenylalanine closes a CDR3 of 13 amino acids. Only the CDR3 DNA is retained, 39 bases long and in frame from the first base. V is clipped by 4 bases and J by 4 bases, and the sequence between their germline boundaries is 10 bases long. From a lookup of the germline V gene, CDR1 and CDR2 are KGHSH and LQKENI. Library creation used the immunoSEQ multiplex PCR assay. TCRdb limited this immuneACCESS table to in-frame rearrangements with V and J called. A share of clones is missing; checked studies link under half to unresolved V genes, and the rest is unexplained. A total of 56,000 or so clones appear in this sample, over 90% of them only once. About 3% of the sample rests with the top ten.

The sequence is built from TRBV18 and TRBJ2-5; no D gene call is confident. Sequenced material: PBMCs. The source of this sequence is a human donor in good health. Some clones in this sample may be carry-over from other donors' samples. Read as DNA, the sequence is TGTGCCAGCTCACGCGTCCTAACAGAGACCCAGTACTTC. This codes for CASSRVLTETQYF.